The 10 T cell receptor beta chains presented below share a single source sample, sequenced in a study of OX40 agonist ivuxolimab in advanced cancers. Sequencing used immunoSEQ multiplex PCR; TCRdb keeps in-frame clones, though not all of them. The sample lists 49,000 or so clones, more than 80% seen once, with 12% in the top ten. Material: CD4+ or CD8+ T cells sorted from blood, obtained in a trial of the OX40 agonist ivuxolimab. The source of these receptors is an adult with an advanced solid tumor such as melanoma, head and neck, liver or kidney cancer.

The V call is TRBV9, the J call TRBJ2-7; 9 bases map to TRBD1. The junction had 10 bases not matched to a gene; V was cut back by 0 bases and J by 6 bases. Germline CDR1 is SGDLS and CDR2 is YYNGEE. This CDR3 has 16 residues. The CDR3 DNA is TGTGCCAGCAGCGTAGGCTCCTTAACAGGGGGCCGCGAGCAGTACTTC. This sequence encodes CASSVGSLTGGREQYF.

Here the CDR3 DNA reads TGTGCCAGCAGTTACAGCATTAACTATGGCTACACCTTC. Its translation is CASSYSINYGYTF. The chain combines TRBV6-5 with TRBJ1-2, with D unresolved. Between the trimmed V and J ends, which lost 2 bases and 1 base, there was a span of 5 bases. Germline loops: CDR1 MNHEY, CDR2 SVGAGI. This CDR3 comprises 13 residues.

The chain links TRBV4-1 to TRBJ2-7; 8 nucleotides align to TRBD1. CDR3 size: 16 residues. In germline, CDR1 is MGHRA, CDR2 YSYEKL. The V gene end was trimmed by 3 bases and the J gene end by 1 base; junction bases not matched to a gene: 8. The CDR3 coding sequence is TGCGCCAGCAGCCACCCCGGGACAGGTGTATCCTACGAGCAGTACTTC. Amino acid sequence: CASSHPGTGVSYEQYF.

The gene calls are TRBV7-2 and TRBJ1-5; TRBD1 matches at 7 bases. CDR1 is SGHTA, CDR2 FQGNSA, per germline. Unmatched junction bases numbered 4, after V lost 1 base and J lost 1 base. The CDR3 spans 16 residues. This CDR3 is CASSLVSGGSNQPQHF. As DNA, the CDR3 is TGTGCCAGCAGCTTAGTGTCAGGGGGGAGCAATCAGCCCCAGCATTTT. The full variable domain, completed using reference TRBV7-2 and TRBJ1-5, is GAGVSQSPSNKVTEKGKDVELRCDPISGHTALYWYRQSLGQGLEFLIYFQGNSAPDKSGLPSDRFSAERTGGSVSTLTIQRTQQEDSAVYLCASSLVSGGSNQPQHFGDGTRLSIL.

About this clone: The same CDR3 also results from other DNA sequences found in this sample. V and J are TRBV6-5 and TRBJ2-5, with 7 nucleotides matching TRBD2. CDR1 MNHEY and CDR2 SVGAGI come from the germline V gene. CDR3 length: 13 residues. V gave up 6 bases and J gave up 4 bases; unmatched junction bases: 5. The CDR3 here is CASSPTGGETQYF. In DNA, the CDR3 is TGTGCCAGCAGCCCCACGGGAGGAGAGACCCAGTACTTC.

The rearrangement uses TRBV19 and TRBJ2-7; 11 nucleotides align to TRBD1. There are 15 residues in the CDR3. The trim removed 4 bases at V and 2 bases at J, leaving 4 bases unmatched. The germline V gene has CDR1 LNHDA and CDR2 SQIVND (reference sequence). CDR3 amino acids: CASSRGQGDPYEQYF. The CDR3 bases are TGTGCCAGTAGTAGGGGACAGGGGGACCCCTACGAGCAGTACTTC.

The CDR3 reads CAWSVKSPLHF. The DNA of the CDR3 is TGTGCCTGGAGTGTTAAGTCACCCCTCCACTTT. V usage is TRBV30 and J usage is TRBJ1-6, with no clear D. Per germline, CDR1 GTSNPN and CDR2 SVGIG (reference sequence). V gave up 0 bases and J gave up 10 bases, with 4 bases separating them. The CDR3 spans 11 residues.

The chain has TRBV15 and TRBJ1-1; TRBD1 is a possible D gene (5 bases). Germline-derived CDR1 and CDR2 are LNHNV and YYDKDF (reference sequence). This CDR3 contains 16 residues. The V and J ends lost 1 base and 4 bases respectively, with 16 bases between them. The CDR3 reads CATSRAGDLGGTEAFF. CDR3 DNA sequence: TGTGCCACCAGCAGAGCGGGGGATCTAGGTGGCACTGAAGCTTTCTTT.

DNA of the CDR3: TGTGCCAGCGGAGAGGGTAACTATGGCTACACCTTC. Protein product: CASGEGNYGYTF. The chain has TRBV9 and TRBJ1-2; no reliable D call. CDR1 SGDLS and CDR2 YYNGEE come from the germline V gene. The CDR3 extends over 12 amino acids. V lost 7 bases to trimming and J lost 1 base, with 8 bases between them.

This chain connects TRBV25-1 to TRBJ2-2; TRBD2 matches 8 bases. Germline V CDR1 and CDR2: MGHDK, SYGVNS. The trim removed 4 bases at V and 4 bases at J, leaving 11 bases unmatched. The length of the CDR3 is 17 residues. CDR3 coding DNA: TGTGCCAGCAGTGTTGGGAGCGGGAGATGGGTCACCGGGGAGCTGTTTTTT. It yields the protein CASSVGSGRWVTGELFF. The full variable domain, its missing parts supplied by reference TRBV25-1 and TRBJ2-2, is EADIYQTPRYLVIGTGKKITLECSQTMGHDKMYWYQQDPGMELHLIHYSYGVNSTEKGDLSSESTVSRIRTEHFPLTLESARPSHTSQYLCASSVGSGRWVTGELFFGEGSRLTVL.